The next 25 T cell receptor beta chains were all read from a single sample in a study of blood T cell repertoires in COVID-19. TCRdb's copy holds only in-frame clones and misses some; the assay was immunoSEQ multiplex PCR. The top ten hold 0.7% of the sample, which has approximately 470,000 clones, about nine tenths seen once. The sample was PBMCs or T cells enriched from blood (not recorded which). The source of these receptors is a woman aged 18-29 years who had recovered from COVID-19.

The CDR3 DNA follows: TGTGCCAGCAGTTGGAGCAAACAGGGGAATAATTCACCCCTCCACTTT. Encoded protein: CASSWSKQGNNSPLHF. The V call is TRBV6-2 or TRBV6-3, the J call TRBJ1-6, with 7 bases matching TRBD1. Trimming cost V 4 bases and J 5 bases; bases outside gene matches: 8. The CDR3 covers 16 residues. Germline V gives CDR1 MNHEY, CDR2 SVGEGT.

This chain uses TRBV4-1 with TRBJ1-3; D remains ambiguous. The CDR3 covers 15 residues. V gave up 4 bases and J gave up 1 base, with 11 bases separating them. Germline V gives CDR1 MGHRA, CDR2 YSYEKL. CDR3 coding DNA: TGCGCCAGCAGCCTATTAGGACTTTCTGGAAACACCATATATTTT. Its protein is CASSLLGLSGNTIYF.

The rearrangement links TRBV28 to TRBJ1-1, with D hard to call. The CDR3 consists of 14 residues. With 6 bases removed from V and 0 bases from J, the gap between germline ends came to 11 bases. Germline V CDR1 and CDR2: MDHEN, SYDVKM. This CDR3 reads CASSGDILNTEAFF. Here the CDR3 DNA reads TGTGCCAGCAGCGGTGACATACTGAACACTGAAGCTTTCTTT.

The chain employs TRBV6-5 and TRBJ1-3; D uncertain. The V and J ends lost 2 bases and 2 bases respectively, with 7 bases between them. The CDR3 loop spans 14 amino acids. Germline CDR1 MNHEY, CDR2 SVGAGI. In DNA form, the CDR3 reads TGTGCCAGCAGTTACCGAGGAACTGGAAACACCATATATTTT. It translates to CASSYRGTGNTIYF.

This clone was detected a few times. The chain is built from TRBV27 and TRBJ1-2; 7 nucleotides line up with TRBD1. The V gene's germline CDR1 is MNHEY and CDR2 SMNVEV (reference sequence). The V segment lost 6 bases and the J segment 0 bases; nucleotides outside the gene matches: 7. This CDR3 has 15 residues. In DNA form, the CDR3 reads TGTGCCAGCAGCCCCCAGACAGGGTCTAACTATGGCTACACCTTC. Protein product: CASSPQTGSNYGYTF.

This rearrangement joins TRBV11-2 to TRBJ2-5; maybe TRBD1 (7 bases). CDR1 is SGHAT, CDR2 FQNNGV, per germline. This CDR3 is 14 amino acids long. V was shortened by 3 bases and J by 2 bases, with 10 bases between the two germline ends. The CDR3 region is CASSFRGEQETQYF. CDR3 nucleotides: TGTGCCAGCAGCTTCAGGGGGGAACAAGAGACCCAGTACTTC.

The V call is TRBV15, the J call TRBJ1-2; D call uncertain. Germline CDR1 is LNHNV and CDR2 is YYDKDF (reference sequence). Trimming removed 2 bases at V and 4 bases at J, with 14 bases between. This CDR3 comprises 15 residues. The CDR3 nucleotides are TGTGCCACCAGCAGAACCCTACAAGAGGGCTATGGCTACACCTTC. This encodes CATSRTLQEGYGYTF.

The chain recombines TRBV12-5 with TRBJ1-1; 9 nucleotides line up with TRBD1. Germline loops: CDR1 LGHNT, CDR2 FRNRAP. CDR3 size: 12 residues. The ends lost 5 bases at V and 10 bases at J; junction bases unmatched: 5. CDR3 bases: TGTGCTAGTGGTCCGCGGACAGGGGCAGCTTTCTTT. Encoded protein: CASGPRTGAAFF. Full variable domain (remainder filled in from reference TRBV12-5 and TRBJ1-1): DARVTQTPRHKVTEMGQEVTMRCQPILGHNTVFWYRQTMMQGLELLAYFRNRAPLDDSGMPKDRFSAEMPDATLATLKIQPSEPRDSAVYFCASGPRTGAAFFGQGTRLTVV.

This rearrangement joins TRBV5-4 to TRBJ1-2, with TRBD1 identical over 10 bases. The V gene end was trimmed by 4 bases and the J gene end by 8 bases; junction bases not matched to a gene: 5. The germline V gene has CDR1 SGHNT and CDR2 YYREEE (reference sequence). The CDR3 extends over 13 amino acids. CDR3 DNA: TGTGCCAGCAGCCAGACAGGGGGCTGGGGCTACACCTTC. Translated: CASSQTGGWGYTF.

The chain is built from TRBV28 and TRBJ1-6; D not certain. Germline CDR1 MDHEN, CDR2 SYDVKM. This CDR3 spans 12 amino acids. Trimming pared 6 bases from V and 7 bases from J, leaving 7 bases between. CDR3 DNA sequence: TGTGCCAGCAGCTTTCAGAATTCACCCCTCCACTTT. Translation: CASSFQNSPLHF.

The chain links TRBV28 to TRBJ1-6; 9 bases match TRBD1. This CDR3 contains 14 residues. Unmatched junction bases numbered 7, after V lost 8 bases and J lost 8 bases. Germline CDR1 reads MDHEN; CDR2 reads SYDVKM. CDR3 DNA sequence: TGTGCCAGCTCAGGGACAGGGTTTGATTCACCCCTCCACTTT. Its protein product is CASSGTGFDSPLHF.

This clone was recorded once. The genes are TRBV7-2 and TRBJ1-5; D possibly corresponds to TRBD1 (6 bases). The CDR3 runs to 15 residues. V was cut by 6 bases and J by 7 bases, with 19 bases left in between. CDR1 and CDR2 from the germline V gene are SGHTA and FQGNSA. In nucleotides, the CDR3 is TGTGCCAGCAGTCCTAAGGCAGGGGCCGGGCAGCCCCAGCATTTT. Protein sequence: CASSPKAGAGQPQHF.

This chain joins TRBV5-1 and TRBJ1-1; 7 bases match TRBD1. With V trimmed by 3 bases and J by 4 bases, 9 bases remained unmatched. CDR1 and CDR2 (germline): SGHRS, YFSETQ. This CDR3 contains 15 residues. The CDR3 DNA sequence: TGCGCCAGCAGCTCGATTACAGGGGAAAGCACTGAAGCTTTCTTT. Its protein is CASSSITGESTEAFF.

CDR3 sequence (DNA): TGTGCTAGTGGTCCGAAATACAGGGGGCGGGGGCCCCAGCATTTT. As protein: CASGPKYRGRGPQHF. The chain joins TRBV12-5 to TRBJ1-5, with 9 nucleotides matching TRBD1. V dropped 5 bases and J dropped 9; count of bases not matched to a gene: 11. The CDR3 extends over 15 amino acids. In germline, CDR1 is LGHNT, CDR2 FRNRAP. Complete variable domain (other parts from reference TRBV12-5 and TRBJ1-5): DARVTQTPRHKVTEMGQEVTMRCQPILGHNTVFWYRQTMMQGLELLAYFRNRAPLDDSGMPKDRFSAEMPDATLATLKIQPSEPRDSAVYFCASGPKYRGRGPQHFGDGTRLSIL.

Remarks on this clone: The sample has other DNA sequences that encode this CDR3 too. V is TRBV4-1 and J is TRBJ1-1; D not resolved. CDR1 and CDR2 (germline): MGHRA, YSYEKL. The CDR3 contains 12 residues. Trimming removed 7 bases from V and 1 base from J, with 7 bases in between. The CDR3 reads CASTGWNTEAFF. In DNA form, the CDR3 reads TGCGCCAGCACGGGTTGGAACACTGAAGCTTTCTTT.

V and J are TRBV21-1 and TRBJ2-3; TRBD1 is the table's D call and was not checked against the DNA. TRBV21-1 corresponds to a pseudogene. The CDR3 spans 16 residues. The DNA for the CDR3 is TGTGCCAGCAGCAACCTGGGACAGGGAGGCCCCGATACGCAGTATTTT. Its protein is CASSNLGQGGPDTQYF.

V gene TRBV19 combines with J gene TRBJ2-2, with D perhaps TRBD2 (6 bases). This CDR3 is 15 amino acids long. Trimming took off 7 bases at V and 7 bases at J, with 19 bases between the two ends. Germline-derived CDR1 and CDR2 are LNHDA and SQIVND (reference sequence). The CDR3 is CASTMGGQVVGELFF. The CDR3 DNA reads TGTGCCAGTACAATGGGAGGCCAGGTTGTCGGGGAGCTGTTTTTT. Looking up the rest from reference TRBV19 and TRBJ2-2 gives the full variable domain: DGGITQSPKYLFRKEGQNVTLSCEQNLNHDAMYWYRQDPGQGLRLIYYSQIVNDFQKGDIAEGYSVSREKKESFPLTVTSAQKNPTAFYLCASTMGGQVVGELFFGEGSRLTVL.

As to this clone: This sample includes further DNA sequences coding for the same CDR3. V is TRBV12-3 or TRBV12-4 and J is TRBJ1-1; D gene ambiguous. The germline V and J ends were trimmed by 4 bases and 0 bases, with 3 bases remaining between them. The CDR3 loop spans 12 amino acids. CDR3 in DNA: TGTGCCAGCAGTTACATGAACACTGAAGCTTTCTTT. Protein product: CASSYMNTEAFF.

This chain joins TRBV3-1 (or the pseudogene TRBV3-2) and TRBJ1-1, with 7 bases aligning to TRBD1. Per the germline V gene, CDR1 is LGHDT and CDR2 is YNNKEL (reference sequence). V was clipped by 5 bases and J by 2 bases; unmatched bases: 8. The CDR3 contains 15 residues. The CDR3 DNA sequence: TGTGCCAGCAGCTCCCCAACAGGGGCCAACACTGAAGCTTTCTTT. Encoded protein: CASSSPTGANTEAFF.

A few counts support this clone. The chain links TRBV19 to TRBJ1-5; D is uncertain. The CDR3 covers 16 residues. Germline V gene sequence: CDR1 LNHDA, CDR2 SQIVND (reference sequence). Between the trimmed V and J ends, which lost 5 bases and 1 base, there was a span of 15 bases. In nucleotides, the CDR3 is TGTGCCAGTAGTCCCCTTAGGACTGGGAGCAATCAGCCCCAGCATTTT. Encoded protein: CASSPLRTGSNQPQHF.

The V gene is TRBV30, the J gene TRBJ1-6; D is unresolved. CDR3 size: 14 residues. V lost 2 bases and J lost 10, with 15 bases in between. The germline V gene has CDR1 GTSNPN and CDR2 SVGIG (reference sequence). In DNA, the CDR3 is TGTGCCTGGAGTAGAGGGCCTCCGGAATCACCCCTCCACTTT. Translation: CAWSRGPPESPLHF.

This clone showed up just once. This rearrangement joins TRBV19 to TRBJ2-3; D not certain. Germline assignment: CDR1 LNHDA and CDR2 SQIVND (reference sequence). The CDR3 has 12 amino acids. The V and J ends lost 5 bases and 2 bases respectively, with 5 bases between them. Here the CDR3 reads CASSQLTDTQYF. The CDR3 DNA reads TGTGCCAGTAGTCAACTCACAGATACGCAGTATTTT.

This chain connects TRBV23-1 to TRBJ2-2; D is ambiguous. TRBV23-1 qualifies as an ORF whose function is uncertain. V gave up 3 bases and J gave up 4 bases, with 15 bases separating them. This CDR3 contains 16 residues. The CDR3 is CASSHGRPSSTGELFF. CDR3 bases: TGCGCCAGCAGTCATGGGCGTCCGTCGAGCACCGGGGAGCTGTTTTTT.

This chain connects TRBV5-1 to TRBJ1-4; D gene ambiguous. The CDR3 loop spans 13 amino acids. V lost 5 bases, J lost 8 bases, and 13 bases lay in between. Germline assignment: CDR1 SGHRS and CDR2 YFSETQ. CDR3 loop: CASRLGVFEKLFF. The CDR3 bases are TGCGCCAGCAGACTAGGAGTATTCGAAAAACTGTTTTTT.

The chain has TRBV10-3 and TRBJ1-5; D unresolved. CDR1 is ENHRY, CDR2 SYGVKD, per germline. Trimming took 3 bases from V and 1 from J, leaving 4 bases between them. This CDR3 contains 13 residues. Written as DNA, the CDR3 is TGTGCCATCAGTGACTTGAGCAATCAGCCCCAGCATTTT. Its protein product is CAISDLSNQPQHF.